Listed here are 10 T cell receptor beta chains from one sample, sequenced in a study of CD8+ T cells in alopecia areata. Reverse transcribed after extraction, RNA yielded cDNA as the sequencing template. TCRdb's copy holds only in-frame clones and misses some; the assay was immunoSEQ multiplex PCR. The table lists around 60,000 clones, 46% of them singletons. The treatment here: oral pan-JAK inhibitor, 5-10 mg twice daily. Specimen: CD8+ T cells sorted from blood, collected at approximately week 36, from a patient treated with tofacitinib. These TCRs come from a human donor with alopecia areata.

The genes are TRBV30 and TRBJ2-7; 7 nucleotides match TRBD2. The ends lost 3 bases at V and 5 bases at J; junction bases unmatched: 10. Germline assignment: CDR1 GTSNPN and CDR2 SVGIG (reference sequence). CDR3 length: 14 amino acids. CDR3 amino acids: CAWRSGGFIHEQYF. The CDR3 DNA reads TGTGCCTGGAGGTCCGGGGGGTTTATCCACGAGCAGTACTTC.

V usage is TRBV15 and J usage is TRBJ2-5; a possible D gene is TRBD1 (5 bases). CDR1 and CDR2 from the germline V gene are LNHNV and YYDKDF (reference sequence). The CDR3 is 18 residues long. Trimming pared 3 bases from V and 3 bases from J, leaving 23 bases between. The CDR3 DNA reads TGTGCCACCAGCAGTCCCACTGGTGGCCTCAAAGGGGAAGAGACCCAGTACTTC. Protein sequence: CATSSPTGGLKGEETQYF.

The gene calls are TRBV6-5 and TRBJ2-7; perhaps D is TRBD1 or TRBD2 (5 bases each). In germline, CDR1 is MNHEY, CDR2 SVGAGI. The V end was cut by 0 bases, the J end by 3 bases, with 6 bases between. This CDR3 is built from 13 residues. CDR3 protein: CASSYSGVYEQYF. As DNA, the CDR3 is TGTGCCAGCAGTTACTCGGGGGTCTACGAGCAGTACTTC.

The chain couples TRBV4-1 to TRBJ2-2; 10 nucleotides agree with TRBD2. Germline V gene sequence: CDR1 MGHRA, CDR2 YSYEKL. The ends lost 1 base at V and 6 bases at J; junction bases unmatched: 5. This CDR3 region has 16 residues. CDR3 in DNA: TGCGCCAGCAGCCAAGGCCTAGCGGGAGCCCCCGGGGAGCTGTTTTTT. The encoded protein is CASSQGLAGAPGELFF.

The CDR3 sequence is CSVEGVASGSRDEQYF. The DNA for the CDR3 is TGCAGCGTTGAAGGGGTGGCTAGCGGGAGTCGGGACGAGCAGTACTTC. V is TRBV29-1 and J is TRBJ2-7; 10 bases agree with TRBD2. The germline V gene has CDR1 SQVTM and CDR2 ANQGSEA. The CDR3 totals 16 residues. V lost 1 base and J lost 5; bases outside the gene matches: 11.

In its sample, this clone was seen a few times. J is TRBJ2-3 and V is TRBV29-1; D perhaps matches TRBD1 (5 bases). Per germline, CDR1 SQVTM and CDR2 ANQGSEA. The V end lost 5 bases, the J end lost 2 bases, and 14 bases lay between the germline ends. CDR3 size: 14 residues. CDR3 nucleotides: TGCAGCGTTCGGGTTTACAGGTACACAGATACGCAGTATTTT. This sequence encodes CSVRVYRYTDTQYF.

The count of this clone is one. The chain has TRBV4-1 and TRBJ2-7; maybe TRBD1 (6 bases). The CDR3 sequence is 14 residues long. Trimming removed 0 bases from V and 9 bases from J, with 15 bases in between. Germline V gene lookup returns CDR1 MGHRA and CDR2 YSYEKL. This chain's CDR3 is CASSQDQRGTVQYF. The CDR3 bases are TGCGCCAGCAGCCAAGATCAAAGGGGGACGGTGCAGTACTTC.

The gene calls are TRBV19 and TRBJ2-7; D is perhaps TRBD1 (5 bases). The V end lost 5 bases, the J end lost 2 bases, and 16 bases lay between the germline ends. The germline CDR1 and CDR2 sequences are LNHDA and SQIVND (reference sequence). CDR3 length: 15 amino acids. The CDR3 here is CASSFGWGRTYEQYF. CDR3 nucleotides: TGTGCCAGTAGTTTCGGGTGGGGCAGGACCTACGAGCAGTACTTC.

CDR3 DNA sequence: TGTGCCAGCAGCGGGACACTTCACCGCGGGGAGCAGTACTTC. Its translation is CASSGTLHRGEQYF. The V gene is TRBV9, the J gene TRBJ2-7, with D perhaps given as TRBD1 or TRBD2 (5 bases each). This CDR3 region has 14 residues. CDR1 and CDR2 from the germline V gene are SGDLS and YYNGEE. The ends were cut back, 3 bases at V and 7 bases at J, with 17 bases in the middle.

There are a few counts of this clone. The chain carries TRBV7-9 and TRBJ1-2; D is undetermined. Germline loops: CDR1 SEHNR, CDR2 FQNEAQ (reference sequence). The CDR3 spans 15 residues. V lost 5 bases and J 8 bases, leaving 21 bases between the germline ends. The CDR3 DNA reads TGTGCCAGCAGCCCTTCTAGGGATCCTTCATGGGGCTACACCTTC. Protein: CASSPSRDPSWGYTF.